A single sample is the source of the 9 T cell receptor beta chains below, sequenced in a study of long-term antiretroviral therapy in people with HIV. Researchers report immunoSEQ v3.0 was run at survey level. Assay used: immunoSEQ multiplex PCR; TCRdb lists only in-frame clones, some missing. The sample lists 20,000 to 30,000 clones; roughly 79% were seen once. The source was unsorted PBMCs, collected at the start of antiretroviral therapy, before treatment. These receptors all come from a woman aged 18-29 years with HIV.

The chain combines TRBV4-1 with TRBJ2-3, with 7 bases aligning to TRBD2. This CDR3 comprises 16 residues. Germline V lookup: CDR1 MGHRA, CDR2 YSYEKL. V lost 0 bases and J lost 4; bases outside the gene matches: 7. The CDR3 nucleotides read TGCGCCAGCAGCCAAGAGGGCGGGAGAGGGTCAGATACGCAGTATTTT. Protein product: CASSQEGGRGSDTQYF.

The genes are TRBV9 and TRBJ2-3, with 9 nucleotides matching TRBD2. This CDR3 comprises 16 residues. Germline values: CDR1 SGDLS, CDR2 YYNGEE. Germline trimming cut 7 bases from V and 4 bases from J; bases unmatched to any gene: 13. The CDR3 DNA sequence: TGTGCCAGCGGGACGGGGATAGCGGGAGCGGCAGATACGCAGTATTTT. Encoded protein: CASGTGIAGAADTQYF.

The chain is built from TRBV11-2 and TRBJ2-1; D call uncertain. This CDR3 has 15 residues. Germline values: CDR1 SGHAT, CDR2 FQNNGV. The V end lost 2 bases, the J end lost 4 bases, and 12 bases lay between the germline ends. CDR3: CASSLIPRSYNEQFF. CDR3 nucleotide sequence: TGTGCCAGCAGCTTAATTCCAAGGAGTTACAATGAGCAGTTCTTC. The whole variable domain, remainder taken from reference TRBV11-2 and TRBJ2-1, is EAGVAQSPRYKIIEKRQSVAFWCNPISGHATLYWYQQILGQGPKLLIQFQNNGVVDDSQLPKDRFSAERLKGVDSTLKIQPAKLEDSAVYLCASSLIPRSYNEQFFGPGTRLTVL.

V gene TRBV4-2 combines with J gene TRBJ2-3; D is perhaps TRBD2 (5 bases). V was shortened by 4 bases and J by 4 bases, with 12 bases between the two germline ends. This CDR3 spans 14 amino acids. Germline V CDR1 and CDR2: LGHNA, YNFKEQ. In DNA form, the CDR3 reads TGTGCCAGCAGCCTCCCCGGGGTGGCAGATACGCAGTATTTT. It encodes CASSLPGVADTQYF.

The V and J genes are TRBV7-2 and TRBJ1-2; no definite D call. Looked up from germline, CDR1 is SGHTA and CDR2 is FQGNSA. V was clipped by 0 bases and J by 7 bases, with 15 bases between them. The CDR3 contains 15 residues. The CDR3 bases are TGTGCCAGCAGCTTAGCCGGGCCTCAAGGTGGTGGCTACACCTTC. Translating gives CASSLAGPQGGGYTF. Based on the CDR3 plus reference TRBV7-2 and TRBJ1-2, the full variable domain is GAGVSQSPSNKVTEKGKDVELRCDPISGHTALYWYRQSLGQGLEFLIYFQGNSAPDKSGLPSDRFSAERTGGSVSTLTIQRTQQEDSAVYLCASSLAGPQGGGYTFGSGTRLTVV.

The CDR3 nucleotides read TGTGCCAGCAGCTTGGGCCTCATGAGTAATGAAAAACTGTTTTTT. Translating it yields CASSLGLMSNEKLFF. J is TRBJ1-4 and V is TRBV5-8; D uncertain. The germline gives CDR1 SGHTS, CDR2 YDEGEE. This CDR3 is built from 15 residues. V lost 0 bases and J lost 4, with 10 bases in between.

This clone was observed a single time. The chain employs TRBV6-1 and TRBJ2-5; tentatively, D is TRBD2 (5 bases). The CDR3 runs 12 residues. Between the trimmed V and J ends, which lost 7 bases and 3 bases, there was a span of 9 bases. The V gene's germline CDR1 is MNHNS and CDR2 SASEGT. CDR3 DNA sequence: TGTGCCAGCACGTTCGGGGAAGAGACCCAGTACTTC. Translation gives CASTFGEETQYF.

This CDR3 reads CSVARQANTEAFF. The CDR3 region has the DNA TGCAGCGTGGCGAGACAGGCGAACACTGAAGCTTTCTTT. The V call is TRBV29-1, the J call TRBJ1-1; possibly TRBD1 for D (6 bases). Germline CDR1 is SQVTM and CDR2 is ANQGSEA. V dropped 6 bases and J dropped 1 base, with 12 bases sitting between them. The CDR3 runs to 13 residues.

In this sample, this clone turned up once. The CDR3 DNA sequence: TGTGCCAGCAATTTTTTAGCCGGGGATACGCAGTATTTT. Translation gives CASNFLAGDTQYF. The chain combines TRBV2 with TRBJ2-3; the D is unclear. CDR3 length: 13 amino acids. Germline V gene sequence: CDR1 SNHLY, CDR2 FYNNEI. With 7 bases removed from V and 6 bases from J, the gap between germline ends came to 14 bases.